The entry below describes one T cell receptor beta chain. The data stem from a study of shared clonotypes between healthy human individuals. Study-wide background: Each donor's CD8 memory used one plate, CD8 naive two, each CD4 subset three.

CDR1 is SEHNR, CDR2 FQNEAQ, per germline (reference sequence). Trimming took 7 bases from V and 3 from J, leaving 6 bases between them. The CDR3 covers 11 residues. The table came from immunoSEQ multiplex PCR; TCRdb's copy has only in-frame clones and leaves some out. This sample yields about 770,000 clones, of which 55% to 75% are seen a single time; more than 1.5% belongs to the top ten. The donors were all Caucasian adults (living in Nashville, Tennessee). Sequenced material: memory CD4+ T cells sorted from blood. The subset here: CD45RA-negative fraction. The genes are TRBV7-9 and TRBJ2-5; no clear D. This TCR came from a young woman in good health. CDR3 in amino acids: CASTQEETQYF. CDR3 DNA sequence: TGTGCCAGCACCCAAGAAGAGACCCAGTACTTC. The full variable domain, completed using reference TRBV7-9 and TRBJ2-5, is DTGVSQNPRHKITKRGQNVTFRCDPISEHNRLYWYRQTLGQGPEFLTYFQNEAQLEKSRLLSDRFSAERPKGSFSTLEIQRTEQGDSAMYLCASTQEETQYFGPGTRLLVL.